Listed below are T cell receptor beta chains from one sample, sequenced in a study of blood T cell repertoires in COVID-19. Clones were sequenced by immunoSEQ multiplex PCR, and TCRdb holds only the in-frame ones, with some missing. The data show about 200,000 clones, more than 65% seen once. The sequenced material came from PBMCs or T cells enriched from blood (not recorded which). These TCRs come from a man aged 40-49 years who had recovered from COVID-19. CDR3s leave out the opening cysteine and the closing phenylalanine or tryptophan. Each record gives: V gene, J gene, CDR3 protein.

>TRBV11-3|TRBJ2-2
ASSLDKWGQDNTGELF
>TRBV19|TRBJ1-1
ASSRTGTEAF
>TRBV24-1|TRBJ2-3
ATGSTGVDTQY
>TRBV3-1/TRBV3-2|TRBJ1-1
ASSPREGMNTEAF
>TRBV5-1|TRBJ1-1
ASSLGGSDGGAF
>TRBV27|TRBJ1-5
ASSLTGGWHQPQH
>TRBV10-3|TRBJ1-1
AVKTGGGVNTEAF
>TRBV7-2|TRBJ1-2
ASSLGFWTEANYGYT
>TRBV28|TRBJ1-2
ASRLPQGGYGYT
>TRBV28|TRBJ1-1
ASSSGTEAF
>TRBV7-8|TRBJ1-5
ASSTRQGMGQPQH
>TRBV7-9|TRBJ2-7
ASSPPGQGSYEQY
>TRBV24-1|TRBJ1-5
ATSDGDRFAQPQH
>TRBV14|TRBJ1-1
ASSRTGGEGSEAF
>TRBV6-5|TRBJ1-5
ASSSQQGNQPQH
>TRBV5-1|TRBJ2-1
ASSPAGTSGYNEQF